This T cell receptor beta chain is drawn from a study of beta chain features in type 1 diabetes. Study at large: Researchers looked at about 110 million sorted cells across all samples.

This clone was detected a few times. The antigen remains undetermined. CDR3 length: 14 amino acids. Per the germline V gene, CDR1 is MNHNS and CDR2 is SASEGT. Trimming cost V 4 bases and J 0 bases, with 9 bases left between them. Study outcomes and limitations: TCRB CDR3s from Type 1 diabetes patients were moderately but significantly shorter in all four CD4+ subsets.

The entirety of the isolated RNA underwent reverse transcription, so expressed TCRB transcripts were sequenced. Clones were sequenced by immunoSEQ multiplex PCR, and TCRdb holds only the in-frame ones, with some missing. The data contain approximately 150,000 clones, 9.5% to 10% of them seen just once; the ten biggest clones take up about 0.6%. What was sequenced was central memory CD4+ T cells from blood. The chain employs TRBV6-1 and TRBJ2-5; D may be TRBD2 (6 bases). The sequence was obtained from a woman in her thirties or forties in good health. The CDR3 nucleotides read TGTGCCAGCAGTGTGGAGGGTAACCAAGAGACCCAGTACTTC. Its translation: CASSVEGNQETQYF.